The 15 T cell receptor beta chains in this list originate from one sample, sequenced in a study of cytomegalovirus exposure and HLA in healthy donors. PCR employed 60 Vbeta and 13 Jbeta primers. Data came from immunoSEQ multiplex PCR; TCRdb stores just in-frame clones and leaves some out. The profile shows roughly 150,000 clones, approximately 80% of them singletons. Sequenced material: PBMCs. Receptor source: a woman aged 40-49 years in good health and CMV-seropositive.

This clone has just one count. J is TRBJ2-2 and V is TRBV5-5, with 9 positions matching TRBD2. The CDR3 contains 19 residues. Germline trimming cut 2 bases from V and 0 bases from J; bases unmatched to any gene: 11. Germline CDR1 is SGHKS and CDR2 is YYEKEE (reference sequence). Written as DNA, the CDR3 is TGTGCCAGCAGCTTATCGTTAGCGGGGGCCCCTTCGAACACCGGGGAGCTGTTTTTT. Translating it yields CASSLSLAGAPSNTGELFF.

The chain recombines TRBV19 with TRBJ2-5, with TRBD2 matching over 8 bases. CDR3 length: 15 amino acids. Germline V CDR1 and CDR2: LNHDA, SQIVND (reference sequence). The V segment lost 7 bases and the J segment 0 bases; nucleotides outside the gene matches: 7. CDR3: CASKRGSGNQETQYF. The CDR3 DNA follows: TGTGCCAGTAAGCGAGGTAGCGGGAACCAAGAGACCCAGTACTTC.

The rearrangement links TRBV30 to TRBJ1-2, with D uncertain. The CDR3 has 14 amino acids. Trimming took 4 bases from V and 4 from J, leaving 16 bases between them. Germline CDR1 is GTSNPN and CDR2 is SVGIG (reference sequence). The CDR3 reads CAWKGRGPIYGYTF. CDR3 DNA sequence: TGTGCCTGGAAAGGGAGAGGGCCCATCTATGGCTACACCTTC.

The genes are TRBV19 and TRBJ1-2; 8 nucleotides agree with TRBD1. There are 15 residues in the CDR3. The trim removed 5 bases at V and 1 base at J, leaving 6 bases unmatched. CDR1 and CDR2 from the germline V gene are LNHDA and SQIVND (reference sequence). This CDR3 is CASSSRTGLNYGYTF. The CDR3 nucleotides read TGTGCCAGTAGTTCGCGGACAGGGCTTAACTATGGCTACACCTTC.

This chain uses TRBV23-1 with TRBJ2-5; the match to TRBD2 covers 12 bases. TRBV23-1 is marked as an open reading frame, function uncertain. V was pared by 2 bases and J by 4 bases, with 2 bases of the junction left unmatched. This CDR3 region has 15 residues. The CDR3 region has the DNA TGCGCCAGCAGTCAACAACTAGCGGGGGGAGAGACCCAGTACTTC. It translates to CASSQQLAGGETQYF.

The gene calls are TRBV7-9 and TRBJ1-1; D not resolved. The V end was cut by 1 base, the J end by 2 bases, with 8 bases between. Per germline, CDR1 SEHNR and CDR2 FQNEAQ (reference sequence). The CDR3 is made up of 14 amino acids. The CDR3 DNA follows: TGTGCCAGCAGCTTAGACTCGGTAAACACTGAAGCTTTCTTT. Its translation: CASSLDSVNTEAFF.

For the CDR3, the DNA is TGCGCCAGCAGCTGGACAGGGGTCTGGGAGCTGTTTTTT. It translates to CASSWTGVWELFF. V and J are TRBV5-1 and TRBJ2-2, with 9 bases that match TRBD1. V lost 3 bases to trimming and J lost 9 bases; unmatched junction nucleotides: 3. CDR3 length: 13 residues. CDR1 and CDR2 from the germline V gene are SGHRS and YFSETQ.

This rearrangement joins TRBV5-1 to TRBJ2-5; D is unclear. The germline gives CDR1 SGHRS, CDR2 YFSETQ. The CDR3 length is 15 residues. The V and J ends lost 0 bases and 5 bases respectively, with 14 bases between them. This chain's CDR3 is CASSLGSNPEETQYF. CDR3 bases: TGCGCCAGCAGCTTGGGTAGCAACCCCGAGGAGACCCAGTACTTC.

The chain uses TRBV7-6 and TRBJ2-1; 13 bases align to TRBD2. This CDR3 contains 16 residues. With V trimmed by 3 bases and J by 8 bases, 7 bases remained unmatched. CDR1 SGHVS and CDR2 FNYEAQ come from the germline V gene. The CDR3 DNA sequence: TGTGCCAGCAGCTTTCGACTAGCGGGAGGTGGGTATGAGCAGTTCTTC. Translation: CASSFRLAGGGYEQFF.

The V gene is TRBV18, the J gene TRBJ1-4, with 8 positions matching TRBD1. The length of the CDR3 is 16 residues. Per germline, CDR1 KGHSH and CDR2 LQKENI. The trim removed 1 base at V and 8 bases at J, leaving 9 bases unmatched. The CDR3 loop reads CASSPRSGTGREKLFF. For the CDR3, the DNA is TGTGCCAGCTCACCACGATCCGGGACAGGTCGGGAAAAACTGTTTTTT.

The gene calls are TRBV5-1 and TRBJ2-3, with 11 bases fitting TRBD2. Trimming cost V 5 bases and J 2 bases; bases outside gene matches: 4. This CDR3 is built from 15 residues. From germline, CDR1 is SGHRS and CDR2 YFSETQ. CDR3 nucleotides: TGCGCCAGCAGTTTGACTAGCGGGGACACAGATACGCAGTATTTT. Translated: CASSLTSGDTDTQYF.

V gene TRBV2 combines with J gene TRBJ2-7; 11 bases line up with TRBD2. Germline V gene lookup returns CDR1 SNHLY and CDR2 FYNNEI. V lost 8 bases, J lost 4 bases, and 10 bases stayed unmatched. The CDR3 has 15 residues. DNA of the CDR3: TGTGCCAGCCTACTAGCGACTAGCGGGATATACGAGCAGTACTTC. It codes for CASLLATSGIYEQYF.

V and J are TRBV28 and TRBJ2-1; 13 nucleotides line up with TRBD2. J was trimmed by 5 bases and V by 6 bases; bases with no gene match: 7. The CDR3 is made up of 16 amino acids. Germline CDR1 MDHEN, CDR2 SYDVKM. CDR3 residues: CASRSLAGGPNNEQFF. The CDR3 DNA follows: TGTGCCAGCAGGTCACTAGCGGGGGGGCCCAACAATGAGCAGTTCTTC.

This clone was found a few times. The chain uses TRBV28 and TRBJ2-6; D gene ambiguous. This CDR3 is 15 amino acids long. From germline, CDR1 is MDHEN and CDR2 SYDVKM. The V end lost 6 bases, the J end lost 2 bases, and 11 bases lay between the germline ends. For the CDR3, the DNA is TGTGCCAGCAGCCCTAATCCCGCTGGGGCCAACGTCCTGACTTTC. Amino acids: CASSPNPAGANVLTF.

V is TRBV5-1 and J is TRBJ1-1, with 7 bases aligning to TRBD1. Germline CDR1 and CDR2: SGHRS and YFSETQ. V lost 0 bases to trimming and J lost 1 base; unmatched junction nucleotides: 3. This CDR3 is built from 15 residues. The CDR3 here is CASSLAGTENTEAFF. CDR3 nucleotide sequence: TGCGCCAGCAGCTTGGCCGGGACAGAGAACACTGAAGCTTTCTTT.